Sequencing of this TCR beta chain was carried out in a study of neoadjuvant anti-PD-1 for oral cavity cancer. For the study at large: Non-progressing patients received a fourth nivolumab dose near day 43, then surgery on days 50-56.

The CDR3 is 14 amino acids. V was pared by 3 bases and J by 7 bases, with 15 bases between. The germline gives CDR1 MDHEN, CDR2 SYDVKM. In this sample, this clone turned up a few times. Two replicates per tumor sample, mostly from around 4.9 ug of genomic DNA. Libraries were prepared by immunoSEQ multiplex PCR; TCRdb keeps only in-frame clonotypes and omits some of them. The top ten hold about 8.6% of the sample, which has under 9,500 clones, roughly 70% seen once. Patients had newly diagnosed, untreated stage II-IVA oral cavity squamous cell carcinoma. The rearrangement links TRBV28 to TRBJ1-2, with TRBD1 as a possible D gene (6 bases). Specimen: tumor tissue, collected before nivolumab (anti-PD-1) treatment. The TCR comes from a person aged 40 to 85 with oral cavity squamous cell carcinoma. CDR3 protein: CASSLAQGYGGYTF. In DNA form, the CDR3 reads TGTGCCAGCAGTTTGGCGCAGGGGTATGGTGGCTACACCTTC.